Shown below are 9 T cell receptor beta chains from a single sample sequenced in a study of T cell repertoires in cytomegalovirus infection. The antigens of these receptors remain unknown. TCRdb re-derived calls from the reads in MiXCR, one entry per CDR3 protein. The sample consists of about 150,000 distinct CDR3 sequences, 30% to 40% of them appearing once. Sequencing used CD8+ T cells from cultured PBMCs, obtained from culture after CMV antigen stimulation. Receptor source: a human donor in good health (CMV status not recorded). Some clones in this sample may be carry-over from other donors' samples.

V is TRBV14 and J is TRBJ1-6; tentatively, D is TRBD1 (5 bases). The germline V gene has CDR1 SGHDN and CDR2 FVKESK. V lost 0 bases and J lost 9, with 12 bases in between. The CDR3 runs to 15 residues. The CDR3 reads CASSQDWAGLSPLHF. CDR3 sequence (DNA): TGTGCCAGCAGCCAAGATTGGGCAGGGCTTTCACCCCTCCACTTT. The full variable domain, completed using reference TRBV14 and TRBJ1-6, is EAGVTQFPSHSVIEKGQTVTLRCDPISGHDNLYWYRRVMGKEIKFLLHFVKESKQDESGMPNNRFLAERTGGTYSTLKVQPAELEDSGVYFCASSQDWAGLSPLHFGNGTRLTVT.

This chain joins TRBV19 and TRBJ1-2; D remains ambiguous. Deletions cut 7 bases from V and 0 bases from J, with 15 bases between. The CDR3 has 15 amino acids. CDR1 and CDR2 (germline): LNHDA, SQIVND (reference sequence). CDR3 nucleotide sequence: TGTGCCAGTACCTCTCGACTACAAGCTAACTATGGCTACACCTTC. Protein sequence: CASTSRLQANYGYTF.

This clonotype was observed at least ten times. V gene TRBV5-6 combines with J gene TRBJ1-5, with D maybe TRBD1 (5 bases). CDR1 and CDR2 from the germline V gene are SGHDT and YYEEEE. V dropped 1 base and J dropped 0 bases, with 8 bases sitting between them. This CDR3 has 15 amino acids. This CDR3 is CASSLSGFSNQPQHF. The CDR3 nucleotides are TGTGCCAGCAGCTTGTCAGGGTTTAGCAATCAGCCCCAGCATTTT. Looking up the rest from reference TRBV5-6 and TRBJ1-5 gives the full variable domain: DAGVTQSPTHLIKTRGQQVTLRCSPKSGHDTVSWYQQALGQGPQFIFQYYEEEERQRGNFPDRFSGHQFPNYSSELNVNALLLGDSALYLCASSLSGFSNQPQHFGDGTRLSIL.

The chain has TRBV19 and TRBJ2-2; D is unclear. Germline V lookup: CDR1 LNHDA, CDR2 SQIVND (reference sequence). There are 16 residues in the CDR3. V was shortened by 3 bases and J by 0 bases, with 11 bases between the two germline ends. CDR3 sequence: CASSISGFANTGELFF. CDR3 nucleotides: TGTGCCAGTAGTATCTCCGGGTTCGCGAACACCGGGGAGCTGTTTTTT.

J is TRBJ2-7 and V is TRBV27; no definite D call. The CDR3 is 13 residues long. Germline-derived CDR1 and CDR2 are MNHEY and SMNVEV (reference sequence). The germline V and J ends were trimmed by 2 bases and 1 base, with 6 bases remaining between them. The CDR3 DNA reads as TGTGCCAGCAGTTTAACACAGTCCTACGAGCAGTACTTC. It yields the protein CASSLTQSYEQYF.

The chain combines TRBV7-4 with TRBJ2-1; D may be TRBD1 (5 bases). CDR1 and CDR2 from the germline V gene are SGHVT and SQSDAQ. The V end was cut by 1 base, the J end by 3 bases, with 7 bases between. This CDR3 spans 14 amino acids. The CDR3 protein is CASSLEGLYNEQFF. The DNA of the CDR3 is TGTGCCAGCAGCTTAGAGGGGCTCTACAATGAGCAGTTCTTC.

This clonotype was counted many times. This chain connects TRBV7-2 to TRBJ2-7; 9 bases fit TRBD1. The V gene end was trimmed by 5 bases and the J gene end by 5 bases; junction bases not matched to a gene: 7. From germline, CDR1 is SGHTA and CDR2 FQGNSA. The CDR3 runs 14 residues. CDR3: CASSIRDRANEQYF. CDR3 nucleotides: TGTGCCAGCAGCATTAGGGACAGGGCTAACGAGCAGTACTTC. The full variable domain, with the rest looked up from reference TRBV7-2 and TRBJ2-7, is GAGVSQSPSNKVTEKGKDVELRCDPISGHTALYWYRQSLGQGLEFLIYFQGNSAPDKSGLPSDRFSAERTGGSVSTLTIQRTQQEDSAVYLCASSIRDRANEQYFGPGTRLTVT.

A few counts support this clonotype. The chain links TRBV7-8 to TRBJ1-2; perhaps TRBD1 as D (5 bases). Germline V gene lookup returns CDR1 SGHVS and CDR2 FQNEAQ. The CDR3 consists of 15 residues. Deletions cut 4 bases from V and 8 bases from J, with 20 bases between. The DNA of the CDR3 is TGTGCCAGCAGCTCCCTGGGAGGGGAGGCTTACGGCTACACCTTC. This codes for CASSSLGGEAYGYTF.

The gene calls are TRBV7-6 and TRBJ2-2, with D possibly being TRBD2 (6 bases). The CDR3 spans 16 residues. Germline CDR1 SGHVS, CDR2 FNYEAQ. V lost 4 bases, J lost 0 bases, and 12 bases lay in between. CDR3 DNA sequence: TGTGCCAGCAGCTCGGGACTTTCCGCGAACACCGGGGAGCTGTTTTTT. Protein sequence: CASSSGLSANTGELFF.